This T cell receptor beta chain was found in a study of blood T cell repertoires in COVID-19. Overall study: The study drew acute and convalescent COVID-19 samples from the United States, Italy and Spain.

Generated by immunoSEQ multiplex PCR, the TCRdb table keeps only in-frame clones and is missing some. The data show 200,000 to 250,000 clones, 80% to 90% seen once. This CDR3 has 15 residues. The junction had 9 bases not matched to a gene; V was cut back by 4 bases and J by 4 bases. CDR1 and CDR2 from the germline V gene are MDHEN and SYDVKM. The gene calls are TRBV28 and TRBJ2-7; 8 bases are a match to TRBD2. The clonotype was recovered from a woman of 80 years or more with active or convalescent COVID-19. Material: peripheral blood. The CDR3 region is CASSSRTGTRYEQYF. CDR3 nucleotides: TGTGCCAGCAGTTCAAGGACCGGGACTAGGTACGAGCAGTACTTC.